A single sample gave rise to the 18 T cell receptor beta chains below, sequenced in a study of cytotoxic CD8 clonotypes in ibrutinib-treated CLL. The protocol was immunoSEQ multiplex PCR, while the TCRdb copy is restricted to in-frame clones and leaves out a portion. Of some 150,000 clones listed, 75% to 85% are singletons. The starting material was PBMCs, obtained after 36 months of ibrutinib treatment. These receptors were obtained from a human donor with chronic lymphocytic leukemia.

The chain uses TRBV18 and TRBJ1-3; 10 bases fit TRBD1. J was trimmed by 4 bases and V by 6 bases; bases with no gene match: 6. The CDR3 is 15 residues long. Germline V CDR1 and CDR2: KGHSH, LQKENI. The CDR3 region is CASSQRQGAGNTIYF. CDR3 nucleotides: TGTGCCAGCTCGCAAAGACAGGGGGCAGGAAACACCATATATTTT. Together with reference TRBV18 and TRBJ1-3, the CDR3 gives the full variable domain: NAGVMQNPRHLVRRRGQEARLRCSPMKGHSHVYWYRQLPEEGLKFMVYLQKENIIDESGMPKERFSAEFPKEGPSILRIQQVVRGDSAAYFCASSQRQGAGNTIYFGEGSWLTVV.

The chain employs TRBV15 and TRBJ1-1; D gene ambiguous. The CDR3 is 13 residues long. Germline CDR1 is LNHNV and CDR2 is YYDKDF (reference sequence). Trimming removed 0 bases at V and 11 bases at J, with 13 bases between. The CDR3 DNA sequence: TGTGCCACCAGCAGAGAGAACGGACGGGTGGCTTTCTTT. This codes for CATSRENGRVAFF.

The chain joins TRBV30 to TRBJ1-1; D might be TRBD1 (5 bases). The CDR3 spans 15 residues. V lost 3 bases, J lost 5 bases, and 19 bases lay in between. The germline V gene encodes CDR1 GTSNPN and CDR2 SVGIG (reference sequence). The CDR3 loop reads CAWSLLGERRTEAFF. The CDR3 coding sequence is TGTGCCTGGAGCCTTTTAGGGGAACGGAGAACTGAAGCTTTCTTT.

This clone has a handful of counts. The rearrangement joins TRBV7-9 to TRBJ1-1; D gene unclear. This CDR3 has 17 amino acids. CDR1 is SEHNR, CDR2 FQNEAQ, per germline (reference sequence). Trimming took off 4 bases at V and 3 bases at J, with 21 bases between the two ends. The CDR3 loop is CASSWAHLGGVHTEAFF. The CDR3, as DNA: TGTGCCAGCAGCTGGGCCCACCTCGGAGGCGTTCACACTGAAGCTTTCTTT.

CDR3 protein: CATSTGTGAYEQYF. As DNA, the CDR3 is TGTGCCACCAGCACCGGGACAGGGGCCTACGAGCAGTACTTC. The rearrangement links TRBV15 to TRBJ2-7, with 10 bases aligning to TRBD1. The CDR3 is 14 residues long. Germline assignment: CDR1 LNHNV and CDR2 YYDKDF (reference sequence). J was trimmed by 2 bases and V by 4 bases; bases with no gene match: 2. The full variable domain, completed using reference TRBV15 and TRBJ2-7, is DAMVIQNPRYQVTQFGKPVTLSCSQTLNHNVMYWYQQKSSQAPKLLFHYYDKDFNNEADTPDNFQSRRPNTSFCFLDIRSPGLGDTAMYLCATSTGTGAYEQYFGPGTRLTVT.

The chain employs TRBV6-4 and TRBJ2-7; unclear D gene. The CDR3 spans 14 residues. Germline V gene data show CDR1 as MRHNA and CDR2 as SNTAGT. V was pared by 3 bases and J by 2 bases, with 11 bases between. CDR3 loop: CASSDLTGPYEQYF. The CDR3 DNA reads TGTGCCAGCAGTGATCTCACGGGTCCCTACGAGCAGTACTTC.

CDR3 residues: CASSYPGTSYEQYF. The CDR3 DNA reads TGTGCCAGCAGTTACCCGGGGACATCCTACGAGCAGTACTTC. The gene calls are TRBV6-6 and TRBJ2-7, with TRBD1 as a possible D gene (6 bases). The V end was cut by 2 bases, the J end by 1 base, with 9 bases between. Germline assignment: CDR1 MNHNY and CDR2 SVGAGI (reference sequence). The CDR3 is 14 residues long.

The rearrangement uses TRBV6-5 and TRBJ2-4; D remains ambiguous. In germline, CDR1 is MNHEY, CDR2 SVGAGI. The CDR3 totals 16 residues. Trimming removed 4 bases at V and 0 bases at J, with 13 bases between. This chain's CDR3 is CASSSVRHLAKNIQYF. In nucleotides, the CDR3 is TGTGCCAGCAGTTCCGTTCGGCACCTAGCCAAAAACATTCAGTACTTC.

V and J are TRBV5-1 and TRBJ2-7; 7 bases align to TRBD1. CDR3 length equals 13 residues. Germline V gene lookup returns CDR1 SGHRS and CDR2 YFSETQ. V trimming: 4 bases; J trimming: 6 bases; junction bases outside the gene matches: 7. The CDR3 region is CASSLQQGTEQYF. The CDR3 bases are TGCGCCAGCAGCCTACAACAGGGGACCGAGCAGTACTTC.

The chain employs TRBV6-1 and TRBJ1-5; a weak D match, TRBD1 (6 bases). Between the trimmed V and J ends, which lost 7 bases and 2 bases, there was a span of 15 bases. CDR3 length: 15 residues. The germline V gene has CDR1 MNHNS and CDR2 SASEGT. In DNA form, the CDR3 reads TGTGCCAGCACCACAGGGAAGAGGGGCAATCAGCCCCAGCATTTT. Amino acid sequence: CASTTGKRGNQPQHF.

The genes are TRBV2 and TRBJ1-1, with D hard to call. Between the trimmed V and J ends, which lost 6 bases and 1 base, there was a span of 9 bases. CDR1 is SNHLY, CDR2 FYNNEI, per germline. This CDR3 region has 13 residues. CDR3 in amino acids: CASRYSGNTEAFF. The DNA for the CDR3 is TGTGCCAGCAGATACAGCGGGAACACTGAAGCTTTCTTT.

J is TRBJ1-2 and V is TRBV7-9, with D possibly TRBD1 on 6 matching bases. V lost 3 bases, J lost 8 bases, and 16 bases lay in between. CDR1 and CDR2 from the germline V gene are SEHNR and FQNEAQ (reference sequence). This CDR3 comprises 14 residues. The chain's CDR3 is CASSFGPQGEGYTF. The CDR3 DNA sequence: TGTGCCAGCAGCTTCGGGCCACAGGGAGAGGGCTACACCTTC.

This chain joins TRBV5-6 and TRBJ2-1; D perhaps matches TRBD1 (6 bases). The CDR3 consists of 14 residues. CDR1 is SGHDT, CDR2 YYEEEE, per germline. Trimming shortened V by 4 bases and J by 10 bases, and 18 bases separated the two germline ends. The CDR3 bases are TGTGCCAGCAGCCTGACTGGGGGCTGGGGGGAGCAGTTCTTC. Translating it yields CASSLTGGWGEQFF.

CDR3 in amino acids: CASRYRDRVYYEQFF. CDR3 nucleotide sequence: TGTGCCAGCAGATACCGGGACAGGGTGTACTATGAGCAGTTCTTC. V usage is TRBV5-6 and J usage is TRBJ2-1, with 9 positions matching TRBD1. From germline, CDR1 is SGHDT and CDR2 YYEEEE. J lost 8 bases, V lost 5 bases, and 11 bases had no gene match. CDR3 length equals 15 residues.

This sequence joins TRBV28 and TRBJ1-3; 9 bases fit TRBD1. This CDR3 is 16 amino acids long. CDR1 is MDHEN, CDR2 SYDVKM, per germline. V was pared by 3 bases and J by 3 bases, with 6 bases of the junction left unmatched. CDR3 sequence (DNA): TGTGCCAGCAGTTTGAAACAGGGGGCTGGTGGAAACACCATATATTTT. It is translated as CASSLKQGAGGNTIYF.

CDR3 bases: TGTGCCTGGAGTGTGGGACCGTATGGCTACACCTTC. It is translated as CAWSVGPYGYTF. The chain carries TRBV30 and TRBJ1-2, with D possibly TRBD1 on 5 matching bases. Germline CDR1 is GTSNPN and CDR2 is SVGIG (reference sequence). CDR3 length: 12 amino acids. Between the trimmed V and J ends, which lost 0 bases and 5 bases, there was a span of 7 bases.

This clone was seen only a few times. The V gene is TRBV7-2, the J gene TRBJ2-7; D possibly corresponds to TRBD1 (5 bases). Germline lookup yields CDR1 SGHTA and CDR2 FQGNSA. V was shortened by 1 base and J by 11 bases, with 9 bases between the two germline ends. The CDR3 runs to 11 residues. The DNA for the CDR3 is TGTGCCAGCAGCTTAGAGGGGAATGAGTACTTC. The encoded protein is CASSLEGNEYF. Complete variable domain (other parts from reference TRBV7-2 and TRBJ2-7): GAGVSQSPSNKVTEKGKDVELRCDPISGHTALYWYRQSLGQGLEFLIYFQGNSAPDKSGLPSDRFSAERTGGSVSTLTIQRTQQEDSAVYLCASSLEGNEYFGPGTRLTVT.

This clone was observed a handful of times. The chain uses TRBV19 and TRBJ1-5; possible D gene TRBD1, 6 bases. Germline V gene sequence: CDR1 LNHDA, CDR2 SQIVND (reference sequence). V was clipped by 5 bases and J by 2 bases, with 13 bases between them. The CDR3 is made up of 15 amino acids. The CDR3 loop reads CASSGQPAGNQPQHF. Here the CDR3 DNA reads TGTGCCAGTAGTGGACAGCCCGCTGGCAATCAGCCCCAGCATTTT.